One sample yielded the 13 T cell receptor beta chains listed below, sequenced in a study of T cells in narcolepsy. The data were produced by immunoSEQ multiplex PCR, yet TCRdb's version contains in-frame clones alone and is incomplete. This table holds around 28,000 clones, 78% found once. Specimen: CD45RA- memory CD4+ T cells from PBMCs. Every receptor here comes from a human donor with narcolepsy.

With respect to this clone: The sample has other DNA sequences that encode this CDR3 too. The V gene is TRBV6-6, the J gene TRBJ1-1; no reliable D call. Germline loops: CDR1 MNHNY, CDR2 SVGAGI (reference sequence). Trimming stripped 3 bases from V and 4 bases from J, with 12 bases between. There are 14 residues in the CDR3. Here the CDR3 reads CASSYSFWGTEAFF. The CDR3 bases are TGTGCCAGCAGTTATTCTTTCTGGGGCACTGAAGCTTTCTTT.

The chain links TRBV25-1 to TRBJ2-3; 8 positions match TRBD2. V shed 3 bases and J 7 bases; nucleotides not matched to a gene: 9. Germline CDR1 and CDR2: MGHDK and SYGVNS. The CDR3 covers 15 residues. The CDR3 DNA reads TGTGCCAGCAGTGACCCACACGCTAGCGGGCATACGCAGTATTTT. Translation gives CASSDPHASGHTQYF.

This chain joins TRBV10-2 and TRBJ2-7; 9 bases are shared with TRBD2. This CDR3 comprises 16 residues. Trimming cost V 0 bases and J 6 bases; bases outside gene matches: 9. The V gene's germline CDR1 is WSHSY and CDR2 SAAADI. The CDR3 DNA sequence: TGCGCCAGCAGTGAGTCGCGCGGGAGGGCCGTAAGCGAGCAGTACTTC. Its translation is CASSESRGRAVSEQYF.

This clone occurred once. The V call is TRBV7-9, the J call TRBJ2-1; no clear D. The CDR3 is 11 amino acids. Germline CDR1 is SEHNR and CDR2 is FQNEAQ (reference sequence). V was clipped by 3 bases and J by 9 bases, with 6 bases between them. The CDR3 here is CASSFSREQFF. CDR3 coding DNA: TGTGCCAGCAGCTTTTCACGTGAGCAGTTCTTC.

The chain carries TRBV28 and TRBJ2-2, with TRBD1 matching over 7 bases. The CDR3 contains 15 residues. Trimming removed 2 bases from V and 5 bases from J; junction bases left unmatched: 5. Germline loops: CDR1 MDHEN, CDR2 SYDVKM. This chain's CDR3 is CASSLRPRGTGELFF. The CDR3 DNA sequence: TGTGCCAGCAGTTTAAGGCCCAGGGGGACCGGGGAGCTGTTTTTT.

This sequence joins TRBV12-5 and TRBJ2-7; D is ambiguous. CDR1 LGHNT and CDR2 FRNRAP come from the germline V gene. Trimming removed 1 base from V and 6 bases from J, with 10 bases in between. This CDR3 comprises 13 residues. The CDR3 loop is CASGLGVLGEQYF. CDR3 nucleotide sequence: TGTGCTAGTGGTTTGGGGGTTTTGGGCGAGCAGTACTTC.

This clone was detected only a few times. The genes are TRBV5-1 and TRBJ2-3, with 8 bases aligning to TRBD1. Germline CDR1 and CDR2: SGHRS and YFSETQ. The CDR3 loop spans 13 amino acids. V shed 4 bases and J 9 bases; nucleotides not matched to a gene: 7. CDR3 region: CASSMQTGETQYF. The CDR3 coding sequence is TGCGCCAGCAGCATGCAGACAGGGGAGACGCAGTATTTT.

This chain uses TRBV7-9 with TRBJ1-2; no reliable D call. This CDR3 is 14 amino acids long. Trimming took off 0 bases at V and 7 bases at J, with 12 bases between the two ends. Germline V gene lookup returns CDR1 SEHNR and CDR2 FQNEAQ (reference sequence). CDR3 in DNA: TGTGCCAGCAGCTTAGCGCATGCCTCCGGTGGCTACACCTTC. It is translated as CASSLAHASGGYTF. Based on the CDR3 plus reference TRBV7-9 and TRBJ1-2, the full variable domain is DTGVSQNPRHKITKRGQNVTFRCDPISEHNRLYWYRQTLGQGPEFLTYFQNEAQLEKSRLLSDRFSAERPKGSFSTLEIQRTEQGDSAMYLCASSLAHASGGYTFGSGTRLTVV.

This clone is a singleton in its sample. The DNA for the CDR3 is TGTGCCAGCAGCAAAACCCGGACAGGGGCCTATGGCTACACCTTC. The encoded protein is CASSKTRTGAYGYTF. The genes are TRBV21-1 and TRBJ1-2; TRBD1 is taken as the D call from the table, unchecked against the DNA. TRBV21-1 is a recognized pseudogene. The CDR3 length is 15 residues.

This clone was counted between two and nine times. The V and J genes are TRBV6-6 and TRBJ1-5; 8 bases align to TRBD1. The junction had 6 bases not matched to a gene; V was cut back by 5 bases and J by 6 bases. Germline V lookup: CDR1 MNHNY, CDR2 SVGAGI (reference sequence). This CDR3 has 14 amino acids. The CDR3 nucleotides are TGTGCCAGCAGTCATACAGGGGGGAGTCAGCCCCAGCATTTT. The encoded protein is CASSHTGGSQPQHF.

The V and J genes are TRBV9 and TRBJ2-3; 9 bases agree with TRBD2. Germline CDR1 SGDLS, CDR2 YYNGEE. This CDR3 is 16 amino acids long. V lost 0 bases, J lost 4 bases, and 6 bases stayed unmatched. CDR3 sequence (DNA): TGTGCCAGCAGCGTAGTTGCGGGAGGGGGGCCAGATACGCAGTATTTT. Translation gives CASSVVAGGGPDTQYF.

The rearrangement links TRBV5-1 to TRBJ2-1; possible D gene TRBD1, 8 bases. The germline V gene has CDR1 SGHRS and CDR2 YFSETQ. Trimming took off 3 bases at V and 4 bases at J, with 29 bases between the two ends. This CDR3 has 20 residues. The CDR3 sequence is CASSYPGQGGAGVQYNEQFF. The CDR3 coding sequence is TGCGCCAGCAGCTATCCAGGACAGGGAGGTGCGGGAGTGCAGTACAATGAGCAGTTCTTC.

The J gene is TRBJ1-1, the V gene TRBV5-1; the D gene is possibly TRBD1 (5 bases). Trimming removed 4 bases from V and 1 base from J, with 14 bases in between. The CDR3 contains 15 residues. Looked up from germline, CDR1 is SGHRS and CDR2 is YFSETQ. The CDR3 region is CASSPAGLWNTEAFF. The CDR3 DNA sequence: TGCGCCAGCAGCCCGGCGGGACTCTGGAACACTGAAGCTTTCTTT. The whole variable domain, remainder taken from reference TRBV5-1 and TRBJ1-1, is KAGVTQTPRYLIKTRGQQVTLSCSPISGHRSVSWYQQTPGQGLQFLFEYFSETQRNKGNFPGRFSGRQFSNSRSEMNVSTLELGDSALYLCASSPAGLWNTEAFFGQGTRLTVV.